The text below deals with one T cell receptor (beta chain). The CDR3 length is 13 residues. V lost 4 bases to trimming and J lost 2 bases, with 9 bases between them. The germline CDR1 and CDR2 sequences are WSHSY and SAAADI. Original processing methods: Amplified reference gene primers provided the basis for estimating nucleated cell counts. Libraries were prepared by immunoSEQ multiplex PCR; TCRdb keeps only in-frame clonotypes and omits some of them. V, J and clone size are those of that table, while D and trimming were read from the DNA. Of roughly 220,000 clones in the sample, approximately 81% were seen once. The source of the sample is a study of blood T cell repertoires in COVID-19.

The chain combines TRBV10-2 with TRBJ2-7; possibly TRBD2 for D (5 bases). The sequence derives from a woman aged 60 to 75 who had recovered from COVID-19. The source material was peripheral blood. The CDR3 DNA follows: TGCGCCAGCAGTGTTGGGAGTCCCTACGAGCAGTACTTC. The encoded protein is CASSVGSPYEQYF.